Listed below are T cell receptor beta chains from one sample, sequenced in a study of cytomegalovirus exposure and HLA in healthy donors. Data came from immunoSEQ multiplex PCR; TCRdb stores just in-frame clones and leaves some out. The data hold about 140,000 clones, with approximately 80% observed a single time. Sequencing input: PBMCs. Receptors originate from a man aged 40-55 years in good health and CMV-seropositive. CDR3s include the opening cysteine and the closing phenylalanine or tryptophan. D genes are given only for firm matches. Clone size is shown for a subset of rows, as once, few, many or a class of expanded clone.

D gene	clone size	V gene	J gene	CDR3 protein	CDR3 DNA
NA	NA	TRBV19	TRBJ1-5	CASTMTGRQPQHF	TGTGCCAGTACCATGACAGGTCGTCAGCCCCAGCATTTT
NA	NA	TRBV19	TRBJ1-3	CASSIGMGSGNTIYF	TGTGCCAGTAGTATCGGGATGGGCTCTGGAAACACCATATATTTT
NA	few	TRBV5-4	TRBJ2-7	CASSLVGPSYEQYF	TGTGCCAGCAGCTTGGTGGGCCCCTCCTACGAGCAGTACTTC
NA	NA	TRBV4-3	TRBJ2-7	CASSQVADFPYEQYF	TGCGCCAGCAGCCAAGTGGCTGACTTCCCCTACGAGCAGTACTTC
NA	once	TRBV20-1	TRBJ1-1	CSARTVTEAFF	TGCAGTGCTCGGACAGTGACTGAAGCTTTCTTT
TRBD1	once	TRBV18	TRBJ2-5	CASSPPSGGETQYF	TGTGCCAGCTCACCACCGTCAGGGGGCGAGACCCAGTACTTC
NA	NA	TRBV5-4	TRBJ1-1	CASSLGGGRPEAFF	TGTGCCAGCAGCTTGGGGGGGGGACGACCTGAAGCTTTCTTT
TRBD1	NA	TRBV11-3	TRBJ2-2	CASSARQGARTGELFF	TGTGCCAGCAGCGCCCGACAGGGGGCTCGCACCGGGGAGCTGTTTTTT
NA	once	TRBV2	TRBJ1-5	CASRAGWVQPQHF	TGTGCCAGCCGGGCAGGGTGGGTTCAGCCCCAGCATTTT
NA	NA	TRBV6-1	TRBJ2-7	CASSAQGYSYEQYF	TGTGCCAGCAGTGCTCAGGGATACTCCTACGAGCAGTACTTC
NA	few	TRBV7-9	TRBJ2-7	CASSLQGEQYF	TGTGCCAGCAGCTTACAGGGCGAGCAGTACTTC
NA	NA	TRBV10-2	TRBJ2-3	CASSESGDTQYF	TGCGCCAGCAGTGAGTCCGGGGATACGCAGTATTTT
NA	NA	TRBV7-2	TRBJ2-7	CASSFFTGTYEQYF	TGTGCCAGCAGCTTCTTCACGGGAACCTACGAGCAGTACTTC
TRBD1	NA	TRBV18	TRBJ2-3	CASSPNRGDTQYF	TGTGCCAGCTCACCAAACAGGGGAGATACGCAGTATTTT
TRBD2	NA	TRBV10-1	TRBJ2-1	CASSFSSGPYYEQFF	TGCGCCAGCAGCTTTTCTAGCGGGCCGTACTACGAGCAGTTCTTC
NA	NA	TRBV13	TRBJ2-5	CASSLAGWETQYF	TGTGCCAGCAGCTTAGCGGGGTGGGAGACCCAGTACTTC
NA	NA	TRBV19	TRBJ2-4	CASSIGGNIQYF	TGTGCCAGTAGTATAGGGGGCAACATTCAGTACTTC
TRBD1	NA	TRBV2	TRBJ2-5	CASTPRDRVSFRAQYF	TGTGCCAGCACGCCCCGGGACAGGGTATCTTTTAGGGCCCAGTACTTC
TRBD1	NA	TRBV7-3	TRBJ1-1	CASRTGGAATEAFF	TGTGCCAGCAGGACAGGGGGCGCGGCCACTGAAGCTTTCTTT
NA	NA	TRBV19	TRBJ1-1	CASSPPGPGDTEAFF	TGTGCCAGTAGTCCCCCAGGCCCCGGGGACACTGAAGCTTTCTTT
NA	NA	TRBV2	TRBJ2-2	CASRYTGPGELFF	TGTGCCAGCAGGTACACAGGGCCCGGGGAGCTGTTTTTT
NA	NA	TRBV30	TRBJ1-1	CAWSVMGGTEAFF	TGTGCCTGGAGTGTAATGGGGGGCACTGAAGCTTTCTTT
TRBD2	NA	TRBV9	TRBJ2-5	CASSVAPGSGRKLETQYF	TGTGCCAGCAGCGTAGCTCCCGGTAGCGGGAGGAAGTTGGAGACCCAGTACTTC
NA	NA	TRBV23-1	TRBJ2-2	CASSHPAEAGELFF	TGCGCCAGCAGTCATCCCGCCGAGGCCGGGGAGCTGTTTTTT
NA	NA	TRBV5-6	TRBJ1-2	CASSLDGNYGYTF	TGTGCCAGCAGCTTGGACGGGAACTATGGCTACACCTTC
NA	NA	TRBV5-5	TRBJ1-5	CASSFGGPQQPQHF	TGTGCCAGCAGCTTCGGAGGGCCGCAACAGCCCCAGCATTTT
TRBD2	few	TRBV29-1	TRBJ2-1	CSVEVRGGRKYNEQFF	TGCAGCGTTGAAGTCCGGGGCGGGAGGAAATACAATGAGCAGTTCTTC
NA	NA	TRBV21-1	TRBJ2-7	CASPGEVTDSYEQYF	TGTGCCAGCCCCGGAGAGGTTACCGACTCCTACGAGCAGTACTTC
TRBD2	NA	TRBV30	TRBJ2-3	CAWSRGTSGRDTQYF	TGTGCCTGGAGTAGGGGGACTAGCGGGAGGGATACGCAGTATTTT
NA	NA	TRBV15	TRBJ2-5	CATSRDFREETQYF	TGTGCCACCAGCAGAGATTTCAGGGAAGAGACCCAGTACTTC
TRBD2	NA	TRBV2	TRBJ2-7	CASSEGSGRGQLEQYF	TGTGCCAGCAGTGAAGGTAGCGGGAGAGGGCAGTTGGAGCAGTACTTC
NA	NA	TRBV5-1	TRBJ1-2	CASSLGSRIYGYTF	TGCGCCAGCAGCTTGGGCAGTCGAATTTATGGCTACACCTTC
TRBD1	NA	TRBV7-3	TRBJ2-5	CASSLITGGKETQYF	TGTGCCAGCAGCTTAATAACAGGGGGCAAGGAGACCCAGTACTTC
NA	NA	TRBV7-2	TRBJ1-2	CASSSGQSVNYGYTF	TGTGCCAGCAGCTCAGGACAGTCCGTTAACTATGGCTACACCTTC
TRBD1	NA	TRBV2	TRBJ1-2	CASSTGTVNYGYTF	TGTGCCAGCAGTACCGGGACAGTTAACTATGGCTACACCTTC
NA	NA	TRBV30	TRBJ1-5	CAWSNGGNQPQHF	TGTGCCTGGAGTAACGGAGGCAATCAGCCCCAGCATTTT
NA	NA	TRBV29-1	TRBJ1-2	CSVEEAVYGYTF	TGCAGCGTTGAAGAGGCCGTCTATGGCTACACCTTC
TRBD1	NA	TRBV19	TRBJ1-5	CASSMGQFNQPQHF	TGTGCCAGTAGTATGGGACAGTTTAATCAGCCCCAGCATTTT
NA	once	TRBV30	TRBJ2-7	CAWSVGDSYEQYF	TGTGCCTGGAGTGTTGGAGATTCCTACGAGCAGTACTTC
TRBD2	NA	TRBV23-1	TRBJ2-1	CASSQWIGRSGNEQFF	TGCGCCAGCAGTCAATGGATCGGGAGGTCGGGAAATGAGCAGTTCTTC
NA	NA	TRBV6-1	TRBJ1-2	CASSEREGYGYTF	TGTGCCAGCAGTGAGAGGGAGGGGTATGGCTACACCTTC
NA	NA	TRBV7-8	TRBJ1-3	CASSLLAGNTIYF	TGTGCCAGCAGCTTATTAGCGGGAAACACCATATATTTT
NA	NA	TRBV6-5	TRBJ2-1	CASRPGGQSYNEQFF	TGTGCCAGCAGGCCCGGTGGACAGTCCTACAATGAGCAGTTCTTC
TRBD2	NA	TRBV6-5	TRBJ2-7	CASESGLAGGKKQYF	TGTGCCAGCGAATCCGGACTAGCGGGAGGAAAGAAGCAGTACTTC
NA	few	TRBV19	TRBJ2-2	CASSTATGILLPGELFF	TGTGCCAGTAGTACCGCAACAGGGATCCTCCTCCCCGGGGAGCTGTTTTTT
NA	once	TRBV7-8	TRBJ2-1	CASSSGPRGEQFF	TGTGCCAGCAGCTCTGGGCCACGGGGAGAGCAGTTCTTC
NA	NA	TRBV23-1	TRBJ2-3	CASSQFTGLPTDTQYF	TGCGCCAGCAGTCAATTCACAGGGTTACCTACAGATACGCAGTATTTT